These T cell receptor beta chains were read from a single sample in a study of CD8 T cells in Susac syndrome. TCRdb re-called the immunoSEQ multiplex PCR reads through MiXCR, storing one row per CDR3 protein. The repertoire includes about 160,000 distinct CDR3 sequences, roughly 95% of them detected once, and 0.1% to 0.15% sits in the top ten. The sequenced sample consisted of CD4+ T cells from PBMCs. All receptors come from a human donor with Susac syndrome. The CDR3 runs from the conserved cysteine through the conserved F or W. Fields, in order: D gene, J gene, clone size, V gene, CDR3 protein, CDR3 DNA. A D gene is named only where the DNA matches it firmly. A row's size may be missing; if present it is once, few, many or a size class.

TRBD2,TRBJ2-7,.,TRBV7-2,CASSSSGTSYEQYF,TGTGCCAGCAGCTCAAGCGGGACCTCCTACGAGCAGTACTTC
.,TRBJ2-3,.,TRBV18,CASSLGQFTDTQYF,TGTGCCAGCTCACTTGGGCAGTTCACAGATACGCAGTATTTT
.,TRBJ2-5,.,TRBV6-5,CASSYSIGNTETQYF,TGTGCCAGCAGTTACTCGATCGGAAACACGGAGACCCAGTACTTC
.,TRBJ1-2,.,TRBV27,CASSSLNTVVGYTF,TGTGCCAGCAGTTCCCTAAACACCGTCGTCGGCTACACCTTC
.,TRBJ1-4,.,TRBV7-8,CASTDRRLGRSEKLFF,TGTGCCAGCACCGACAGGCGGCTTGGGAGAAGTGAAAAACTGTTTTTT
.,TRBJ1-4,.,TRBV7-9,CASSTLTLGGKLFF,TGTGCCAGCAGCACCCTAACCCTCGGAGGAAAACTGTTTTTT
TRBD1,TRBJ2-5,.,TRBV7-9,CASSPGQQKETQYF,TGTGCCAGCAGCCCGGGACAGCAGAAAGAGACCCAGTACTTC
TRBD1,TRBJ2-1,.,TRBV29-1,CSVRPRGGQGDNEQFF,TGCAGCGTGCGCCCCCGGGGGGGACAGGGGGACAATGAGCAGTTCTTC
.,TRBJ2-7,.,TRBV10-3,CAISDGQFYEQYF,TGTGCCATCAGTGACGGACAGTTCTACGAGCAGTACTTC
.,TRBJ2-1,.,TRBV28,CASSYREFYNEQFF,TGTGCCAGCAGTTACAGGGAGTTCTACAATGAGCAGTTCTTC
.,TRBJ1-6,.,TRBV2,CASILVGGRGSNQALHF,TGTGCCAGCATCCTCGTCGGGGGGCGCGGGAGTAATCAGGCCCTCCACTTT
.,TRBJ1-1,.,TRBV29-1,CSVSATNTEAFF,TGCAGCGTTTCAGCCACGAACACTGAAGCTTTCTTT
.,TRBJ2-7,.,TRBV9,CASSVALGPGYEQYF,TGTGCCAGCAGCGTAGCTTTAGGGCCCGGGTACGAGCAGTACTTC
.,TRBJ1-5,once,TRBV28,CASSLGQYYQPQHF,TGTGCCAGCAGTTTAGGCCAGTACTATCAGCCCCAGCATTTT